What follows describes a single T cell receptor beta chain. Germline CDR1 SGHNT, CDR2 YYREEE (reference sequence). The CDR3 extends over 12 amino acids. The germline V and J ends were trimmed by 6 bases and 10 bases, with 13 bases remaining between them. Libraries were prepared by immunoSEQ multiplex PCR; TCRdb keeps only in-frame clonotypes and omits some of them. The sample records fewer than 90,000 clones, 88% being singletons. The data derive from a study of T cell responses to AZD1222 COVID-19 vaccine. The V and J genes are TRBV5-4 and TRBJ1-4, with TRBD1 as a possible D gene (6 bases). The material sequenced was peripheral blood, taken on day 0 of AZD1222 vaccination. The clonotype was recovered from an adult in good health. The CDR3 DNA follows: TGTGCCAGCACCCCGGGAGGGGGAAAACTGTTTTTT. The encoded protein is CASTPGGGKLFF. The full variable domain, in which reference TRBV5-4 and TRBJ1-4 provide the parts outside the CDR3, is ETGVTQSPTHLIKTRGQQVTLRCSSQSGHNTVSWYQQALGQGPQFIFQYYREEENGRGNFPPRFSGLQFPNYSSELNVNALELDDSALYLCASTPGGGKLFFGSGTQLSVL.